This T cell receptor beta chain came from a study of cytotoxic CD8 clonotypes in ibrutinib-treated CLL. Assay: immunoSEQ multiplex PCR; the TCRdb copy retains only in-frame clones and omits some. Among about 140,000 clones listed, 80% were seen once. The TCR sequence derives from a human donor with chronic lymphocytic leukemia. The sample consisted of PBMCs, taken after 36 months of ibrutinib treatment.

The CDR3 loop reads CASSGTGAEKLFF. For the CDR3, the DNA is TGTGCCAGCAGTGGGACAGGGGCCGAAAAACTGTTTTTT. V and J are TRBV6-1 and TRBJ1-4; TRBD1 aligns across 9 bases. Per germline, CDR1 MNHNS and CDR2 SASEGT. The CDR3 contains 13 residues. V lost 4 bases, J lost 8 bases, and 2 bases stayed unmatched.